The 10 T cell receptor beta chains below come from one sample, sequenced in a study of blood T cell repertoires in COVID-19. Repertoires were generated with immunoSEQ multiplex PCR, while TCRdb's copy carries only in-frame clones and drops some. This sample has a few hundred thousand clones, with roughly 82% found just once. Sequenced: peripheral blood. Receptors were obtained from a man in his forties or fifties who had recovered from COVID-19.

Here the CDR3 DNA reads TGTGCCAGCAGCCTTACAGGGAGGGAAGGGACCCAGTACTTC. This codes for CASSLTGREGTQYF. The chain couples TRBV3-1 (or the pseudogene TRBV3-2) to TRBJ2-5; tentatively, D is TRBD2 (7 bases). Trimming removed 4 bases at V and 7 bases at J, with 16 bases between. The CDR3 covers 14 residues. The germline gives CDR1 LGHDT, CDR2 YNNKEL (reference sequence).

This chain connects TRBV7-2 to TRBJ2-1; 11 nucleotides agree with TRBD1. The CDR3 is made up of 15 amino acids. The V and J ends lost 5 bases and 4 bases, in that order; junction bases with no gene match: 4. Germline values: CDR1 SGHTA, CDR2 FQGNSA. CDR3 sequence reads: CASSTGQGAYNEQFF. CDR3 nucleotides: TGTGCCAGCAGCACTGGACAGGGGGCTTACAATGAGCAGTTCTTC.

The rearrangement uses TRBV19 and TRBJ2-7; 12 nucleotides align to TRBD1. V lost 10 bases, J lost 5 bases, and 6 bases stayed unmatched. This CDR3 spans 13 amino acids. Germline V lookup: CDR1 LNHDA, CDR2 SQIVND (reference sequence). The CDR3 sequence: CATSGQGANEQYF. CDR3 bases: TGTGCCACCTCGGGACAGGGGGCAAACGAGCAGTACTTC.

The rearrangement uses TRBV9 and TRBJ1-2; 9 bases are shared with TRBD1. The length of the CDR3 is 17 residues. Per the germline V gene, CDR1 is SGDLS and CDR2 is YYNGEE. Trimming cost V 4 bases and J 0 bases; bases outside gene matches: 10. DNA for the CDR3: TGTGCCAGCAGCCTTGGGGACAGGGACAAAGCTAACTATGGCTACACCTTC. It encodes CASSLGDRDKANYGYTF. Combining the CDR3 with reference TRBV9 and TRBJ1-2 gives the whole variable domain DSGVTQTPKHLITATGQRVTLRCSPRSGDLSVYWYQQSLDQGLQFLIQYYNGEERAKGNILERFSAQQFPDLHSELNLSSLELGDSALYFCASSLGDRDKANYGYTFGSGTRLTVV.

The rearrangement joins TRBV11-2 to TRBJ2-7, with D perhaps matching TRBD2 (5 bases). With 5 bases removed from V and 6 bases from J, the gap between germline ends came to 17 bases. Looked up from germline, CDR1 is SGHAT and CDR2 is FQNNGV. The CDR3 contains 14 residues. The CDR3 spells CASSPVGTGSEQYF. The CDR3 DNA reads TGTGCCAGCAGCCCGGTGGGTACGGGGAGCGAGCAGTACTTC.

The chain employs TRBV4-3 and TRBJ1-2; D may be TRBD1 (5 bases). Trimming left V 1 base short and J 3 bases short, with 15 bases between. The germline gives CDR1 LGHNA, CDR2 YSLEER. The CDR3 covers 16 residues. As DNA, the CDR3 is TGCGCCAGCAGCCAAGTTGGTCGAACAGGCTACTATGGCTACACCTTC. Translating gives CASSQVGRTGYYGYTF.

The chain is built from TRBV2 and TRBJ1-1; 7 nucleotides agree with TRBD1. Trimming removed 5 bases from V and 2 bases from J; junction bases left unmatched: 2. CDR1 SNHLY and CDR2 FYNNEI come from the germline V gene. The CDR3 length is 13 residues. CDR3 in DNA: TGTGCCAGCAGTTGGGACAGTAACACTGAAGCTTTCTTT. Translation gives CASSWDSNTEAFF.

The genes are TRBV5-4 and TRBJ2-5; maybe TRBD1 (6 bases). The V end was cut by 5 bases, the J end by 0 bases, with 14 bases between. This CDR3 contains 15 residues. Germline V gives CDR1 SGHNT, CDR2 YYREEE (reference sequence). CDR3 sequence: CASRPGTRNQETQYF. The CDR3 DNA reads TGTGCCAGCAGGCCCGGGACAAGGAACCAAGAGACCCAGTACTTC.

The chain employs TRBV3-1 (or the pseudogene TRBV3-2) and TRBJ2-1; D ambiguous. The CDR3 totals 15 residues. The V end lost 4 bases, the J end lost 7 bases, and 17 bases lay between the germline ends. The germline CDR1 and CDR2 sequences are LGHDT and YNNKEL (reference sequence). The CDR3 nucleotides are TGTGCCAGCAGCCCCTGGAACTACCCGAGAAATGAGCAGTTCTTC. Translated, it gives CASSPWNYPRNEQFF.

V and J are TRBV9 and TRBJ1-1, with 9 bases lining up with TRBD1. This CDR3 has 17 amino acids. The V and J ends lost 3 bases and 4 bases, in that order; junction bases with no gene match: 13. Germline V gives CDR1 SGDLS, CDR2 YYNGEE. CDR3 in DNA: TGTGCCAGCAGCGGACGTAGCCCGGGACAGGGAACCACTGAAGCTTTCTTT. It codes for CASSGRSPGQGTTEAFF.